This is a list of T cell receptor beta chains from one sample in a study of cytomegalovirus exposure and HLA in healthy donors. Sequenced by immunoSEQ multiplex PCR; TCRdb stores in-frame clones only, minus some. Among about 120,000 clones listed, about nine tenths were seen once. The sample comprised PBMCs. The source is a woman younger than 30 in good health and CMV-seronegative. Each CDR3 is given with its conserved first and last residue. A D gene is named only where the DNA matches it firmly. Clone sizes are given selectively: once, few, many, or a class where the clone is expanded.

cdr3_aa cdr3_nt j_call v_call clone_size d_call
CASSMILRESKGQPQHF TGTGCCAGTAGTATGATTCTCCGGGAATCAAAAGGCCAGCCCCAGCATTTT TRBJ1-5 TRBV19 . .
CASSRAGGEGGTDTQYF TGCGCCAGCAGCCGGGCAGGGGGCGAAGGGGGCACAGATACGCAGTATTTT TRBJ2-3 TRBV4-1 . TRBD1
CASSLDRLDGYTF TGCGCCAGCAGCCTGGACAGGCTGGATGGCTACACCTTC TRBJ1-2 TRBV5-1 . TRBD1
CASSLDSGFSGNTIYF TGCGCCAGCAGCTTGGATTCGGGGTTCTCTGGAAACACCATATATTTT TRBJ1-3 TRBV5-1 . .
CASSSGTSRHNEQFF TGTGCCAGCAGCTCCGGGACTAGCCGTCACAATGAGCAGTTCTTC TRBJ2-1 TRBV13 . TRBD2
CASSLVSVSGGYTF TGTGCCAGCAGCCTAGTGTCAGTCTCGGGTGGCTACACCTTC TRBJ1-2 TRBV5-6 . .
CASSSRGPLDGYGYTF TGTGCCAGCAGCTCCCGGGGTCCTCTAGATGGGTATGGCTACACCTTC TRBJ1-2 TRBV7-9 . .
CASSQTGRGEAFF TGTGCCAGCAGCCAGACAGGTCGAGGAGAAGCTTTCTTT TRBJ1-1 TRBV14 . .
CAIRPPARDSEQYF TGTGCCATCAGGCCCCCCGCAAGGGACTCCGAGCAGTACTTC TRBJ2-7 TRBV10-3 . .
CASRYRDSPNEKLFF TGTGCCAGCAGGTACCGGGACAGTCCTAATGAAAAACTGTTTTTT TRBJ1-4 TRBV27 . TRBD1
CASSPGWDSYEQYF TGTGCCAGCAGCCCCGGCTGGGACAGCTACGAGCAGTACTTC TRBJ2-7 TRBV7-2 once TRBD1
CASSFREGDTQYF TGTGCCAGCAGCTTTCGGGAAGGGGATACGCAGTATTTT TRBJ2-3 TRBV5-5 . .
CASSADRVIETQYF TGTGCCAGTAGTGCCGACAGGGTGATAGAGACCCAGTACTTC TRBJ2-5 TRBV19 . TRBD1
CAAGQGHEQYF TGCGCCGCCGGACAGGGCCACGAGCAGTACTTC TRBJ2-7 TRBV10-1 . TRBD1
CASRWQARNEAFF TGTGCCAGCAGGTGGCAGGCTCGGAATGAAGCTTTCTTT TRBJ1-1 TRBV28 . .